The TCR beta chain under discussion was sequenced for a study of blood T cell repertoires in COVID-19. Turning to the study itself: The samples span acute and convalescent COVID-19 from the United States, Italy and Spain.

Original data processing: Using reference gene primer amplification, nucleated cell counts were estimated. The table came from immunoSEQ multiplex PCR; TCRdb's copy has only in-frame clones and leaves some out. V, J and clone size are those of that table, while D and trimming were read from the DNA. Here the sample spans approximately 55,000 clones, about nine tenths being singletons. V shed 7 bases, J shed 3 bases, and the junction held 6 bases outside the gene matches. This CDR3 is 15 amino acids long. Germline loops: CDR1 SNHLY, CDR2 FYNNEI. This clonotype was obtained from a man aged 50-60 years with active COVID-19. The source material was peripheral blood. The V call is TRBV2, the J call TRBJ1-6; TRBD1 matches at 7 bases. The CDR3 coding sequence is TGTGCCAGCATGGGACAGCGACTCTATAATTCACCCCTCCACTTT. Protein: CASMGQRLYNSPLHF.